The following is a T cell receptor beta chain sequence with its context. Its specificity is unknown. Clones were read by immunoSEQ multiplex PCR, and TCRdb kept only the in-frame ones, dropping some. This table holds some 50,000 clones, approximately 88% found once. These data belong to a study of a mutant IDH1 vaccine in newly diagnosed glioma. Study summary: Patients received vaccination from 4-6 weeks after radiotherapy alone, or with temozolomide cycles.

Sample time point: week 47, end of study. In every dose of vaccine, 300 ug of mutant IDH1 20-mer peptide was given alongside topical imiquimod. The CDR3 has 16 amino acids. Trimming stripped 1 base from V and 0 bases from J, with 8 bases between. Germline assignment: CDR1 SGHRS and CDR2 YFSETQ. The sequencing here drew on PBMCs, taken from a glioma patient whose treatment included an IDH1 peptide vaccine. This chain uses TRBV5-1 with TRBJ2-6; TRBD2 might be the D (5 bases). The source of this sequence is a woman under 40 with glioma. Some clones in this sample may be carry-over from other donors' samples. The CDR3 sequence is CASSLLGDSGANVLTF. The CDR3 bases are TGCGCCAGCAGCTTGCTCGGGGACTCTGGGGCCAACGTCCTGACTTTC.